The clone carrying this TCR beta chain was found once. Generated by immunoSEQ multiplex PCR, the TCRdb table keeps only in-frame clones and is missing some. The sample lists some 80,000 clones; 75% to 95% were seen once. CDR1 is SGHRS and CDR2 is YFSETQ in the germline V gene. This CDR3 is built from 15 residues. The ends were cut back, 0 bases at V and 3 bases at J, with 9 bases in the middle. These data are taken from a study of T cell responses to AZD1222 COVID-19 vaccine. Second-dose intervals of approximately 4 or approximately 12 weeks were pooled. The gene calls are TRBV5-1 and TRBJ2-2; D is perhaps TRBD1 (6 bases). Material: peripheral blood, obtained 28 days after the second AZD1222 dose. The sequence came from an adult who received the AZD1222 COVID-19 vaccine. CDR3: CASSLAAGDTGELFF. As DNA, the CDR3 is TGCGCCAGCAGCTTGGCTGCAGGGGACACCGGGGAGCTGTTTTTT.